Below, 12 T cell receptor beta chains from the same sample are listed, as sequenced in a study of blood T cells in healthy people across ages. With a J-beta primer mix and a sample-barcoded 5' primer, a second PCR ran about 7 to 12 cycles. TCRdb independently ran MiXCR on the 5' RACE reads; one entry per CDR3 protein. Among roughly 720,000 distinct CDR3 sequences, approximately 53% were seen once, and the ten largest hold 40% to 50%. Sequencing used blood. The receptors were gathered from a man older than 75 in good health.

The chain uses TRBV7-9 and TRBJ2-7; 8 positions match TRBD1. CDR3 length equals 17 residues. From germline, CDR1 is SEHNR and CDR2 FQNEAQ (reference sequence). The trim removed 6 bases at V and 1 base at J, leaving 14 bases unmatched. The CDR3 DNA sequence: TGTGCCAGCAGTCCCTCGCGGGGAAACAGGGGGTCCTACGAGCAGTACTTC. The encoded protein is CASSPSRGNRGSYEQYF.

CDR3 amino acids: CASSLAAGTHEQYF. The CDR3 DNA is TGCGCCAGCAGCTTGGCGGCGGGAACACACGAGCAGTACTTC. The chain couples TRBV5-1 to TRBJ2-4; D perhaps matches TRBD2 (6 bases). The closer fit of TRBJ2-7 to the DNA end suggests the J call may be wrong. The CDR3 loop spans 14 amino acids. The V gene's germline CDR1 is SGHRS and CDR2 YFSETQ.

In this sample, this clonotype turned up a few times. The chain carries TRBV10-3 and TRBJ2-1, with D unclear. Trimming took off 2 bases at V and 6 bases at J, with 11 bases between the two ends. The germline V gene has CDR1 ENHRY and CDR2 SYGVKD. CDR3 length: 14 residues. Here the CDR3 DNA reads TGTGCCATCAGTGAGGAGACTCGACTCAATGAGCAGTTCTTC. Its protein product is CAISEETRLNEQFF.

The genes are TRBV20-1 and TRBJ1-6; the D is unclear. Trimming left V 0 bases short and J 8 bases short, with 5 bases between. The germline gives CDR1 DFQATT, CDR2 SNEGSKA (reference sequence). The CDR3 length is 12 residues. CDR3 protein: CSARESDSPLHF. The CDR3 coding sequence is TGCAGTGCTAGAGAGAGTGATTCACCCCTCCACTTT.

The chain recombines TRBV20-1 with TRBJ2-7, with 10 bases identical to TRBD2. Germline trimming cut 6 bases from V and 3 bases from J; bases unmatched to any gene: 17. The CDR3 has 17 residues. CDR1 is DFQATT, CDR2 SNEGSKA, per germline (reference sequence). Written as DNA, the CDR3 is TGCAGTGCCCTCGCCCGATTCGATCCTAGCGGGAGCTACGAGCAGTACTTC. Encoded protein: CSALARFDPSGSYEQYF.

The CDR3 DNA reads TGTGCCAGCAGTCTTCGGGAGGGATTCGGGACTGAAGCTTTCTTT. Residues: CASSLREGFGTEAFF. This chain joins TRBV6-5 and TRBJ1-1, with unresolved D. The CDR3 sequence is 15 residues long. The V end was cut by 5 bases, the J end by 5 bases, with 18 bases between. Per the germline V gene, CDR1 is MNHEY and CDR2 is SVGAGI.

The rearrangement links TRBV29-1 to TRBJ2-1, with D possibly called TRBD1 or TRBD2 (7 bases each). Looked up from germline, CDR1 is SQVTM and CDR2 is ANQGSEA. The CDR3 spans 13 residues. Trimming took 6 bases from V and 3 from J, leaving 12 bases between them. CDR3 nucleotides: TGCAGCGTAGCAGGGGGGGGCTACAATGAGCAGTTCTTC. Protein: CSVAGGGYNEQFF.

This clonotype was seen more than once but under ten times. The chain uses TRBV11-2 and TRBJ1-6, with D possibly being TRBD1 (6 bases). Germline V gives CDR1 SGHAT, CDR2 FQNNGV. Deletions cut 3 bases from V and 3 bases from J, with 9 bases between. The CDR3 loop spans 15 amino acids. CDR3 sequence: CASSFSGDYNSPLHF. The CDR3 nucleotides are TGTGCCAGCAGCTTCTCAGGGGACTATAATTCACCCCTCCACTTT.

Here the CDR3 reads CASSLLLHRYAYF. The CDR3 DNA is TGTGCCAGCAGCTTATTGCTCCACAGATACGCGTATTTT. The chain uses TRBV7-2 and TRBJ2-3; D call uncertain. Germline CDR1 reads SGHTA; CDR2 reads FQGNSA. V lost 2 bases to trimming and J lost 14 bases, with 17 bases between them. The CDR3 is 13 residues long.

This clonotype was detected a few times. One end of the junction varies from germline; a read error may be responsible. Written as DNA, the CDR3 is TGTGCCAGCAGCGTAGAGGGCAGGGTTGAGACCCAGTACTTC. This gives the protein CASSVEGRVETQYF. The chain joins TRBV11-2 to TRBJ2-5, with D perhaps assigned TRBD1 or TRBD2 (5 bases each). The germline V gene encodes CDR1 SGHAT and CDR2 FQNNGV. This CDR3 comprises 14 residues.

This clonotype was detected ten times or more. The chain uses TRBV3-1 and TRBJ2-7; 7 bases match TRBD2. Germline V lookup: CDR1 LGHDT, CDR2 YNNKEL (reference sequence). CDR3 length equals 16 residues. V shed 0 bases and J 1 base; nucleotides not matched to a gene: 6. Here the CDR3 DNA reads TGTGCCAGCAGCCAAGATCGCGGGAGCCTTTCCTACGAGCAGTACTTC. Translation: CASSQDRGSLSYEQYF.

This clonotype was seen only a few times. Germline and junction disagree at one end, which may indicate a read error. The gene calls are TRBV7-2 and TRBJ2-1; D call uncertain. This CDR3 comprises 12 residues. Germline CDR1 reads SGHTA; CDR2 reads FQGNSA. The CDR3 nucleotides read TGTGCCAGCAGCTTTCGAGCTACAGAGCCGTTCTTC. It yields the protein CASSFRATEPFF.